These T cell receptor beta chains were read from a single sample in a study of cytomegalovirus exposure and HLA in healthy donors. The repertoire was sequenced with immunoSEQ multiplex PCR; TCRdb's copy has only in-frame clones and lacks some. The repertoire holds over 200,000 clones, with 70% to 80% as singletons. The material sequenced was PBMCs. The receptor source for this set is a woman aged 60 to 75 in good health and CMV-seropositive. Each CDR3 is given with its conserved first and last residue. D genes are given only for firm matches. Part of the rows lack a size; the others show once, few, many or a class for expanded clones.

size: .
J: TRBJ1-5
D: TRBD1
V: TRBV15
DNA: TGTGCCACCGGGCTAGACAGGGGAAGCAATCAGCCCCAGCATTTT
CDR3: CATGLDRGSNQPQHF

size: .
J: TRBJ1-2
D: .
V: TRBV30
DNA: TGTGCCTGGAGTGTCCGGTATGGCTACACCTTC
CDR3: CAWSVRYGYTF

size: .
J: TRBJ2-1
D: .
V: TRBV9
DNA: TGTGCCAGCAGCCCCAGGGGAAGCGGCAACAATGAGCAGTTCTTC
CDR3: CASSPRGSGNNEQFF

size: once
J: TRBJ1-5
D: TRBD1
V: TRBV7-3
DNA: TGTGCCAGCAGCCCTACAGGGGGTCCGAATCAGCCCCAGCATTTT
CDR3: CASSPTGGPNQPQHF

size: .
J: TRBJ2-2
D: .
V: TRBV28
DNA: TGTGCCAGCAGTTTATCCAGGTACAACACCGGGGAGCTGTTTTTT
CDR3: CASSLSRYNTGELFF

size: .
J: TRBJ2-3
D: .
V: TRBV7-8
DNA: TGTGCCAGCAGCTTAGCGGAGCTTCGGCGGCCGTATTTT
CDR3: CASSLAELRRPYF

size: .
J: TRBJ2-7
D: .
V: TRBV5-4
DNA: TGTGCCAGCAGCCGAGGTACAGGGTTTGGGGTCGAGCAGTACTTC
CDR3: CASSRGTGFGVEQYF

size: .
J: TRBJ1-3
D: TRBD1
V: TRBV5-6
DNA: TGTGCCAGCAGCCTCCGGGACAGGGATTTTAAGGAAAACACCATATATTTT
CDR3: CASSLRDRDFKENTIYF

size: .
J: TRBJ1-2
D: .
V: TRBV7-2
DNA: TGTGCCAGCAGCTTAGTGCCCGCGTTGGGGAGCAACTATGGCTACACCTTC
CDR3: CASSLVPALGSNYGYTF

size: once
J: TRBJ2-7
D: TRBD1
V: TRBV10-3
DNA: TGTGCCACACGACAGGGGACGACCAGAGAGCAGTACTTC
CDR3: CATRQGTTREQYF

size: .
J: TRBJ1-2
D: .
V: TRBV9
DNA: TGTGCCAGCAGCGTAGGTGGCAGGGGAACTAACTATGGCTACACCTTC
CDR3: CASSVGGRGTNYGYTF

size: once
J: TRBJ2-1
D: TRBD2
V: TRBV5-6
DNA: TGTGCCAGCAGCAGCCGGAGCGGGGGGGCGTACAATGAGCAGTTCTTC
CDR3: CASSSRSGGAYNEQFF

size: .
J: TRBJ1-1
D: TRBD1
V: TRBV10-1
DNA: TGCGCCAGCAGTGAACAGGGGTGGCCTGAAGCTTTCTTT
CDR3: CASSEQGWPEAFF

size: .
J: TRBJ2-2
D: TRBD1
V: TRBV5-1
DNA: TGCGCCAGCAGCCTTGGCGGGCAGGGGGCTGCCGGGGAGCTGTTTTTT
CDR3: CASSLGGQGAAGELFF

size: .
J: TRBJ2-3
D: TRBD2
V: TRBV28
DNA: TGTGCCAGCAGTTTAGGACTAGCGGGGGGGTTTGATACGCAGTATTTT
CDR3: CASSLGLAGGFDTQYF

size: few
J: TRBJ2-1
D: TRBD1
V: TRBV14
DNA: TGTGCCAGCAGCCGAGACAGGGTCGAGCAGTTCTTC
CDR3: CASSRDRVEQFF

size: .
J: TRBJ1-2
D: TRBD1
V: TRBV5-4
DNA: TGTGCCAGCAGCACCAGGACAGGACTCCTTTATGGCTACACCTTC
CDR3: CASSTRTGLLYGYTF

size: .
J: TRBJ1-3
D: .
V: TRBV5-4
DNA: TGTGCCAGCAGCTTGAACGGAGATGGTGGAAACACCATATATTTT
CDR3: CASSLNGDGGNTIYF

size: .
J: TRBJ2-2
D: TRBD2
V: TRBV5-4
DNA: TGTGCCAGCAGCACCGGGGGGGGACTAGCGGGAACGAACACCGGGGAGCTGTTTTTT
CDR3: CASSTGGGLAGTNTGELFF

size: .
J: TRBJ2-2
D: TRBD1
V: TRBV19
DNA: TGTGCCAGTGCCGATCCGGGACAGGGCGGTGGCGGGGAGCTGTTTTTT
CDR3: CASADPGQGGGGELFF

size: .
J: TRBJ2-6
D: TRBD1
V: TRBV5-4
DNA: TGTGCCAGCAGCAACCCCGGGACAGGGGGAGCTGGGGCCAACGTCCTGACTTTC
CDR3: CASSNPGTGGAGANVLTF

size: .
J: TRBJ1-1
D: .
V: TRBV6-1
DNA: TGTGCCAGCAGTGGGCAGGGGAGATATAAAGGTGAAGCTTTCTTT
CDR3: CASSGQGRYKGEAFF

size: .
J: TRBJ1-4
D: .
V: TRBV5-1
DNA: TGCGCCAGCAGCTTGATACCGAGAACTAATGAAAAACTGTTTTTT
CDR3: CASSLIPRTNEKLFF

size: .
J: TRBJ1-3
D: TRBD1
V: TRBV28
DNA: TGTGCCAGCGGGGGCAGGGGGGTCTCTAGAAACACCATATATTTT
CDR3: CASGGRGVSRNTIYF

size: .
J: TRBJ2-3
D: .
V: TRBV27
DNA: TGTGCCAGCAGTTCGGCGGCGGATACGCAGTATTTT
CDR3: CASSSAADTQYF

size: few
J: TRBJ2-1
D: .
V: TRBV6-1
DNA: TGTGCCAGCAGGGCTAGCCTCAATGAGCAGTTCTTC
CDR3: CASRASLNEQFF

size: .
J: TRBJ2-5
D: TRBD2
V: TRBV7-3
DNA: TGTGCCAGCAGCGTAGCGGGGGCAGAGACCCAGTACTTC
CDR3: CASSVAGAETQYF

size: few
J: TRBJ2-3
D: .
V: TRBV5-1
DNA: TGCGCCAGCAGCTTGGGCACTAGCACAGATACGCAGTATTTT
CDR3: CASSLGTSTDTQYF

size: .
J: TRBJ1-1
D: TRBD1
V: TRBV5-1
DNA: TGCGCCAGCAGCGAACAGGGGTTTATGTACACTGAAGCTTTCTTT
CDR3: CASSEQGFMYTEAFF

size: .
J: TRBJ1-1
D: .
V: TRBV29-1
DNA: TGCAGCGTTGCTGCAGGGCGGAACACTGAAGCTTTCTTT
CDR3: CSVAAGRNTEAFF

size: .
J: TRBJ2-7
D: .
V: TRBV6-5
DNA: TGTGCCAGCAGTTATGATAGCTCCTACGAGCAGTACTTC
CDR3: CASSYDSSYEQYF

size: .
J: TRBJ2-7
D: .
V: TRBV2
DNA: TGTGCCAGCAGGGGGACTGGAAGCTCCTACGAGCAGTACTTC
CDR3: CASRGTGSSYEQYF

size: few
J: TRBJ2-2
D: .
V: TRBV5-1
DNA: TGCGCCAGCAGCTTGAGTGCGGGGGCGGCGGGGACCGGGGAGCTGTTTTTT
CDR3: CASSLSAGAAGTGELFF

size: .
J: TRBJ2-5
D: TRBD1
V: TRBV18
DNA: TGTGCCAGCTCAAAACAGGCCACAGGGGACCAAGAGACCCAGTACTTC
CDR3: CASSKQATGDQETQYF

size: .
J: TRBJ2-2
D: .
V: TRBV2
DNA: TGTGCCAGCAGCTCGGACGTGGACAAACCCGGGGAGCTGTTTTTT
CDR3: CASSSDVDKPGELFF

size: .
J: TRBJ2-7
D: TRBD2
V: TRBV5-1
DNA: TGCGCCAGCAGCTTAGGGAACATGGCGGGAGTGGGAGAGCAGTACTTC
CDR3: CASSLGNMAGVGEQYF